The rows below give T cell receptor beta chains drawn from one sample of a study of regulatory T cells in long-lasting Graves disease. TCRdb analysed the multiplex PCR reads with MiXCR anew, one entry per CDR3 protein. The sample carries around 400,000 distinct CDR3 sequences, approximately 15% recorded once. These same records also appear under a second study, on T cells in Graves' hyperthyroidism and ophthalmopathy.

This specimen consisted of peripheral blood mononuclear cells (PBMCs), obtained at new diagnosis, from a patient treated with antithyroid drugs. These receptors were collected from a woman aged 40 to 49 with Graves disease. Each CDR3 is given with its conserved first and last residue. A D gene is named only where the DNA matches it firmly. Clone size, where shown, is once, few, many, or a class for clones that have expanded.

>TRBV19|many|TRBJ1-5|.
TGTGCCAGTAGTATTACAGTCGGCAGCCATCAGCCCCAGCATTTT
CASSITVGSHQPQHF
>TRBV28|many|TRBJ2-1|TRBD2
TGTGCCAGCAGTTTGATTAGCGGGAGGGCCGATGAGCAGTTCTTC
CASSLISGRADEQFF
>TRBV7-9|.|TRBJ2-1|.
TGTGCCAGCAGCCCTACCAGGGCGGGGCTAAACAATGAGCAGTTCTTC
CASSPTRAGLNNEQFF
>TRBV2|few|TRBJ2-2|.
TGTGCCAGCAGCAGCAACAGGAGGGGAACCGGGGAGCTGTTTTTT
CASSSNRRGTGELFF
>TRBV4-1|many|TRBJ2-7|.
TGCGCCAGCAGCCAAGATTCAGGAGCCTACGAGCAGTACTTC
CASSQDSGAYEQYF
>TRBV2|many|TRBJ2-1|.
TGTGCCAGCAGTGGGACAGTATCCTACAATGAGCAGTTCTTC
CASSGTVSYNEQFF
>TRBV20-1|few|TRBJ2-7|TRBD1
TGCAGTGCTAGACTTCCGGGACAGGGAGAGCAGTACTTC
CSARLPGQGEQYF
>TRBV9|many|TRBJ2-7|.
TGTGCCAGCAGCGTAGGACAGGAGTTCTCCTACGAGCAGTACTTC
CASSVGQEFSYEQYF
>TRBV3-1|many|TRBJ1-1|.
TGTGCCAGCAGCCACCGCCGAGGGGGAGGGGACACTGAAGCTTTCTTT
CASSHRRGGGDTEAFF
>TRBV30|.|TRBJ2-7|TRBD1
TGTGCCTGGAGTGAACAGGGGACAGGGGGCATTCCCGAGCAGTACTTC
CAWSEQGTGGIPEQYF
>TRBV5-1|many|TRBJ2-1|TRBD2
TGCGCCAGCAGCTCGGGACTAGCGGTCCAGGTCCCCTACAATGAGCAGTTCTTC
CASSSGLAVQVPYNEQFF
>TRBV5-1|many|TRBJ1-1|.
TGCGCCAGCAGCGTAGACAGCCTGAACACTGAAGCTTTCTTT
CASSVDSLNTEAFF
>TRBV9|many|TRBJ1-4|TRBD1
TGTGCCAGCAGCGTAGATCAGGGGGCCTCTAATGAAAAACTGTTTTTT
CASSVDQGASNEKLFF
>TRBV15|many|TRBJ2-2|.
TGTGCCACCAGCAGAGACGAGGGCAACACCGGGGAGCTGTTTTTT
CATSRDEGNTGELFF
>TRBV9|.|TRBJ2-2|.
TGTGCCAGCAGCGTAGCAGGAATAACCGGGGAGCTGTTTTTT
CASSVAGITGELFF
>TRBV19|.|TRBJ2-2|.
TGTGCCAGTACCCAGGGGGGGGCACTGGACGGGGAGCTGTTTTTT
CASTQGGALDGELFF
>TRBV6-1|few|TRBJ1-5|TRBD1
TGTGCCAGCAGTCCCAGGGGGAACAATCAGCCCCAGCATTTT
CASSPRGNNQPQHF
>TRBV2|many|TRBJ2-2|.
TGTGCCAGCAGTGTGTCAGGGGCGAACACCGGGGAGCTGTTTTTT
CASSVSGANTGELFF
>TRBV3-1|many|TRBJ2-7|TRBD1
TGTGCCAGCAGCCGGAAGGGGGCTAGCTCCTACGAGCAGTACTTC
CASSRKGASSYEQYF
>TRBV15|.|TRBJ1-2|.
TGTGCCACCAGCAACGACCGATTTGTTTCGGACTACACCTTC
CATSNDRFVSDYTF
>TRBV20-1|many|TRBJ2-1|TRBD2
TGCAGTACGCCACTCCTTAGCGGGAGAGGGGATGGGGATGAGCAGTTCTTC
CSTPLLSGRGDGDEQFF
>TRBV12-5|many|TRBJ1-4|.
TGTGCTAGTGGTCCTAGGTCGGGGGATGAAAAACTGTTTTTT
CASGPRSGDEKLFF
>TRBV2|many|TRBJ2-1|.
TGTGCCAGCAGTGAAGCGCTTCGTACTAGCCTTTACAATGAGCAGTTCTTC
CASSEALRTSLYNEQFF
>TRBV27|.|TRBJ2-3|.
TGTGCCAGCAGTTTTGGTAGCGCGACAGATACGCAGTATTTT
CASSFGSATDTQYF
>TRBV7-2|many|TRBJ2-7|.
TGTGCCAGCAGTTCGAGTACACGCCGTTACGAGCAGTACTTC
CASSSSTRRYEQYF
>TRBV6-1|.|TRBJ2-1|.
TGTGCCAGCAGCTCGTCCGGGACCTCGTGGGATGAGCAGTTCTTC
CASSSSGTSWDEQFF
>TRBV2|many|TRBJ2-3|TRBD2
TGTGCCAGCAGCCCCGGGACTAGCGGAAGGAGGGATACGCAGTATTTT
CASSPGTSGRRDTQYF
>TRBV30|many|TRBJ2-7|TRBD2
TGTGCCTGGAGTGATGGAGCGGGAGGATACGAGCAGTACTTC
CAWSDGAGGYEQYF
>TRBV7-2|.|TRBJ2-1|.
TGTGCCAGCAGCTTTGGCGGGTTGGGCAATGAGCAGTTCTTC
CASSFGGLGNEQFF
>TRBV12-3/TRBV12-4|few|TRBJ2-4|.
TGTGCCAGCAGCCCACACAGGGCCCACATTCAGTACTTC
CASSPHRAHIQYF
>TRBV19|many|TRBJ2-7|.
TGTGCCAGTAGTATAGAGGCGGGCCAGGAGACCGACGAGCAGTACTTC
CASSIEAGQETDEQYF
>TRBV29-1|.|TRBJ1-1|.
TGCAGCGTTGGTATAGGTACGGCGACAACTGAAGCTTTCTTT
CSVGIGTATTEAFF
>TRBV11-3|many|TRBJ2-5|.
TGTGCCAGCAGCTTAGCCTCGACAAGGGGACAAGAGACCCAGTACTTC
CASSLASTRGQETQYF
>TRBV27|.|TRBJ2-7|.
TGTGCCAGCAGTTTAGAGATAAACTACGAGCAGTACTTC
CASSLEINYEQYF
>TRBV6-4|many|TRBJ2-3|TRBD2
TGTGCCAGCAGTGACCAACTAGCGGGAGGAGATACGCAGTATTTT
CASSDQLAGGDTQYF
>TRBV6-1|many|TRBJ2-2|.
TGTGCCAGTAAACTCGAAAACACCGGGGAGCTGTTTTTT
CASKLENTGELFF
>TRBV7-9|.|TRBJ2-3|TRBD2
TGTGCCAGCAGCTTAGCGACTAGCGGGATAACAGATACGCAGTATTTT
CASSLATSGITDTQYF
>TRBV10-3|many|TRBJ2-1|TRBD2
TGTGCCATCAGTGAGTCCCTCGGGACTAGCGGGTCCTACAATGAGCAGTTCTTC
CAISESLGTSGSYNEQFF
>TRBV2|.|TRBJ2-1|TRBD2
TGTGCCAGCACCAGTCTTGAGGGACTAGCGGCCGGGTCCTACAATGAGCAGTTCTTC
CASTSLEGLAAGSYNEQFF
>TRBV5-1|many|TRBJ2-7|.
TGCGCCAGCAACGACCTGAGCTCCTACGAGCAGTACTTC
CASNDLSSYEQYF
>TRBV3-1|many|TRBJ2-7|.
TGTGCCAGCAGCCAAGATGTGGGGGGCAGCGGGCAGTACTTC
CASSQDVGGSGQYF
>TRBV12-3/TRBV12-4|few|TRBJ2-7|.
TGTGCCAGCAGGGCAGGGTTTGTCTACGAGCAGTACTTC
CASRAGFVYEQYF
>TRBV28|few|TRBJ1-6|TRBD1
TGTGCCAGCAGTTCCGAAGGGACAGGGCATAATTCACCCCTCCACTTT
CASSSEGTGHNSPLHF
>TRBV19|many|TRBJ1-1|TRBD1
TGTGCCAGTAGGACAGGGGGCACTGTAACTGAAGCTTTCTTT
CASRTGGTVTEAFF
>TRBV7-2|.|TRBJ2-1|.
TGTGCCAGCAGCGCCCCGGGCCTAGGCCATGAGCAGTTCTTC
CASSAPGLGHEQFF
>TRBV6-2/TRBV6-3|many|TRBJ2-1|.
TGTGCCAGCAGTTACTTTGACCGGAGTGAGCAGTTCTTC
CASSYFDRSEQFF
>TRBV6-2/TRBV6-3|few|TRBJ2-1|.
TGTGCCAGCAGTTACTCGAGGCGTTTAGCGCCTGGCAATGAGCAGTTCTTC
CASSYSRRLAPGNEQFF